Following are 32 T cell receptor beta chains from one sample sequenced in a study of cytomegalovirus exposure and HLA in healthy donors. In the PCR, 60 Vbeta and 13 Jbeta primers were used. Sequencing used immunoSEQ multiplex PCR; TCRdb keeps in-frame clones, though not all of them. In the table there are about 170,000 clones, 82% of which are singletons. Source material: PBMCs. The source is a male donor in good health and CMV-seronegative.

The chain couples TRBV6-5 to TRBJ1-4, with 8 bases lining up with TRBD1. This CDR3 has 13 residues. V lost 6 bases to trimming and J lost 8 bases; unmatched junction nucleotides: 5. CDR1 is MNHEY, CDR2 SVGAGI, per germline. The CDR3 DNA follows: TGTGCCAGCAGACAGGGGGGGGGAGAAAAACTGTTTTTT. Translating gives CASRQGGGEKLFF.

DNA for the CDR3: TGTGCCTGGAGCCCGCTAGCGGGAGCATGGGATACGCAGTATTTT. Translating it yields CAWSPLAGAWDTQYF. This chain links TRBV30 with TRBJ2-3; TRBD2 matches 10 bases. The CDR3 has 15 residues. V lost 3 bases, J lost 6 bases, and 9 bases stayed unmatched. Germline CDR1 and CDR2: GTSNPN and SVGIG (reference sequence).

The chain is built from TRBV5-1 and TRBJ1-2; 9 bases agree with TRBD1. V gave up 4 bases and J gave up 1 base; unmatched junction bases: 8. This CDR3 is 16 amino acids long. CDR1 and CDR2 (germline): SGHRS, YFSETQ. DNA for the CDR3: TGCGCCAGCAGCCTACAGGGGGCAGACGGTAACTATGGCTACACCTTC. The encoded protein is CASSLQGADGNYGYTF.

V gene TRBV5-5 combines with J gene TRBJ2-7, with D possibly being TRBD1 (5 bases). Trimming cost V 0 bases and J 6 bases, with 28 bases left between them. The CDR3 is made up of 19 amino acids. The germline V gene encodes CDR1 SGHKS and CDR2 YYEKEE (reference sequence). CDR3 protein: CASSLEGRGQGGKWVEQYF. CDR3 in DNA: TGTGCCAGCAGCTTGGAAGGGCGTGGGCAGGGTGGTAAGTGGGTCGAGCAGTACTTC.

V usage is TRBV30 and J usage is TRBJ2-7, with 12 bases that match TRBD2. V lost 0 bases, J lost 7 bases, and 7 bases stayed unmatched. The germline CDR1 and CDR2 sequences are GTSNPN and SVGIG (reference sequence). The length of the CDR3 is 15 residues. The chain's CDR3 is CAWSVRLAGGDEQYF. CDR3 in DNA: TGTGCCTGGAGTGTTAGGCTAGCGGGAGGGGATGAGCAGTACTTC.

The gene calls are TRBV7-9 and TRBJ2-7; 8 nucleotides line up with TRBD1. The CDR3 covers 14 residues. Germline V gives CDR1 SEHNR, CDR2 FQNEAQ (reference sequence). Germline trimming cut 6 bases from V and 5 bases from J; bases unmatched to any gene: 9. The CDR3 region is CASRGTGQSHEQYF. CDR3 nucleotide sequence: TGTGCCAGCAGGGGGACAGGTCAATCCCACGAGCAGTACTTC.

The chain combines TRBV27 with TRBJ2-2, with no clear D. V lost 4 bases, J lost 5 bases, and 8 bases lay in between. The germline V gene encodes CDR1 MNHEY and CDR2 SMNVEV (reference sequence). The CDR3 consists of 13 residues. DNA of the CDR3: TGTGCCAGCAGTTGGCAAAATACCGGGGAGCTGTTTTTT. It is translated as CASSWQNTGELFF.

The V gene is TRBV9, the J gene TRBJ1-1, with D maybe TRBD1 (6 bases). The CDR3 extends over 11 amino acids. The germline V gene encodes CDR1 SGDLS and CDR2 YYNGEE. Trimming removed 4 bases at V and 7 bases at J, with 8 bases between. CDR3 sequence reads: CASSSRGEAFF. The CDR3 nucleotides are TGTGCCAGCAGCTCCAGGGGTGAAGCTTTCTTT.

The chain recombines TRBV5-5 with TRBJ1-2; D perhaps matches TRBD1 (5 bases). Trimming pared 3 bases from V and 4 bases from J, leaving 13 bases between. This CDR3 is 14 amino acids long. CDR1 is SGHKS and CDR2 is YYEKEE in the germline V gene (reference sequence). This chain's CDR3 is CASSSAGMVYGYTF. For the CDR3, the DNA is TGTGCCAGCAGCTCTGCAGGGATGGTCTATGGCTACACCTTC.

V is TRBV11-2 and J is TRBJ1-3; no definite D call. V lost 1 base to trimming and J lost 6 bases, with 7 bases between them. The CDR3 consists of 13 residues. Per the germline V gene, CDR1 is SGHAT and CDR2 is FQNNGV. DNA for the CDR3: TGTGCCAGCAGCTTAGGCTACTCAAACACCATATATTTT. Amino acid sequence: CASSLGYSNTIYF.

The genes are TRBV5-8 and TRBJ2-5; D remains unclear. TRBJ2-7 matches the DNA end more closely, so the J call is doubtful. The CDR3 runs to 10 residues. CDR1 is SGHTS and CDR2 is YDEGEE in the germline V gene. CDR3 in amino acids: CASSFYEQYF. For the CDR3, the DNA is TGTGCCAGCAGCTTTTACGAGCAGTACTTC.

The V call is TRBV2, the J call TRBJ2-2; no clear D gene. Germline V CDR1 and CDR2: SNHLY, FYNNEI. The germline V and J ends were trimmed by 1 base and 4 bases, with 4 bases remaining between them. This CDR3 spans 13 amino acids. CDR3 DNA: TGTGCCAGCAGTGAAGTCATCACCGGGGAGCTGTTTTTT. Translating it yields CASSEVITGELFF.

The genes are TRBV29-1 and TRBJ2-3; D is possibly TRBD1 (6 bases). The CDR3 length is 14 residues. Trimming took 7 bases from V and 4 from J, leaving 18 bases between them. From germline, CDR1 is SQVTM and CDR2 ANQGSEA. This CDR3 reads CSAVRDIGSDTQYF. In nucleotides, the CDR3 is TGCAGCGCCGTAAGGGACATTGGTTCAGATACGCAGTATTTT.

This chain links TRBV11-3 with TRBJ2-3; 9 positions agree with TRBD2. The germline CDR1 and CDR2 sequences are SGHNT and YENEEA. V gave up 2 bases and J gave up 6 bases; unmatched junction bases: 15. The CDR3 sequence is 18 residues long. DNA of the CDR3: TGTGCCAGCAGCTTATCATTCCCAGCGGGAGGTCGGCCCGATACGCAGTATTTT. Translation: CASSLSFPAGGRPDTQYF. Filled out from reference TRBV11-3 and TRBJ2-3, the complete variable domain reads EAGVVQSPRYKIIEKKQPVAFWCNPISGHNTLYWYLQNLGQGPELLIRYENEEAVDDSQLPKDRFSAERLKGVDSTLKIQPAELGDSAVYLCASSLSFPAGGRPDTQYFGPGTRLTVL.

The chain is built from TRBV27 and TRBJ2-7; 8 nucleotides line up with TRBD1. V shed 6 bases and J 7 bases; nucleotides not matched to a gene: 11. The CDR3 is 14 residues long. Germline loops: CDR1 MNHEY, CDR2 SMNVEV (reference sequence). The CDR3 sequence: CASRGQAGPPEQYF. The CDR3 coding sequence is TGTGCCAGCAGGGGACAGGCGGGCCCTCCGGAGCAGTACTTC.

V gene TRBV7-3 combines with J gene TRBJ2-1; 10 positions agree with TRBD2. J was trimmed by 0 bases and V by 1 base; bases with no gene match: 6. CDR1 and CDR2 from the germline V gene are SGHTA and FQGTGA. This CDR3 is 18 amino acids long. This CDR3 reads CASSLKGRTSGSYNEQFF. In DNA form, the CDR3 reads TGTGCCAGCAGCTTAAAGGGGCGGACTAGCGGCTCCTACAATGAGCAGTTCTTC. The full variable domain, in which reference TRBV7-3 and TRBJ2-1 provide the parts outside the CDR3, is GAGVSQTPSNKVTEKGKYVELRCDPISGHTALYWYRQSLGQGPEFLIYFQGTGAADDSGLPNDRFFAVRPEGSVSTLKIQRTERGDSAVYLCASSLKGRTSGSYNEQFFGPGTRLTVL.

The chain carries TRBV11-1 and TRBJ1-1; no firm D call. V was clipped by 3 bases and J by 4 bases, with 9 bases between them. The CDR3 contains 13 residues. Germline CDR1 SGHAT, CDR2 FQDESV (reference sequence). CDR3 in amino acids: CASSLEKSTEAFF. The CDR3 nucleotides read TGTGCCAGCAGCTTGGAGAAAAGCACTGAAGCTTTCTTT. The whole variable domain, remainder taken from reference TRBV11-1 and TRBJ1-1, is EAEVAQSPRYKITEKSQAVAFWCDPISGHATLYWYRQILGQGPELLVQFQDESVVDDSQLPKDRFSAERLKGVDSTLKIQPAELGDSAMYLCASSLEKSTEAFFGQGTRLTVV.

The rearrangement links TRBV6-6 to TRBJ2-1; perhaps TRBD2 as D (5 bases). The CDR3 is 13 residues long. From germline, CDR1 is MNHNY and CDR2 SVGAGI (reference sequence). The V end was cut by 5 bases, the J end by 9 bases, with 14 bases between. CDR3 DNA sequence: TGTGCCAGCAGTGAGTCTAGGGCGGGTGAGCAGTTCTTC. Protein sequence: CASSESRAGEQFF.

The J gene is TRBJ1-1, the V gene TRBV5-4, with D maybe TRBD1 (5 bases). From germline, CDR1 is SGHNT and CDR2 YYREEE (reference sequence). V was shortened by 4 bases and J by 4 bases, with 17 bases between the two germline ends. This CDR3 is 15 amino acids long. The CDR3 here is CASSPDSGGGTEAFF. In DNA, the CDR3 is TGTGCCAGCAGCCCGGACTCCGGCGGGGGCACTGAAGCTTTCTTT. The full variable domain, completed using reference TRBV5-4 and TRBJ1-1, is ETGVTQSPTHLIKTRGQQVTLRCSSQSGHNTVSWYQQALGQGPQFIFQYYREEENGRGNFPPRFSGLQFPNYSSELNVNALELDDSALYLCASSPDSGGGTEAFFGQGTRLTVV.

CDR3 loop: CASSGGGTQKRSGNQPQHF. The DNA for the CDR3 is TGTGCCAGCAGTGGGGGGGGCACCCAAAAAAGAAGCGGCAATCAGCCCCAGCATTTT. V usage is TRBV21-1 and J usage is TRBJ1-5. TRBV21-1 constitutes a pseudogene. The CDR3 covers 19 residues.

The chain joins TRBV30 to TRBJ1-2; D is ambiguous. V was trimmed by 2 bases and J by 4 bases, leaving 8 bases between them. CDR1 is GTSNPN, CDR2 SVGIG, per germline (reference sequence). This CDR3 contains 12 residues. The CDR3 loop is CAWSLGTYGYTF. The DNA of the CDR3 is TGTGCCTGGAGTCTAGGTACCTATGGCTACACCTTC.

The chain employs TRBV25-1 and TRBJ2-3, with D perhaps matching TRBD1 (5 bases). This CDR3 is 15 amino acids long. The V end lost 2 bases, the J end lost 3 bases, and 12 bases lay between the germline ends. The germline gives CDR1 MGHDK, CDR2 SYGVNS. The CDR3 coding sequence is TGTGCCAGCAGTGAAGGGCAGGGTTGGACAGATACGCAGTATTTT. This sequence encodes CASSEGQGWTDTQYF.

The chain links TRBV6-5 to TRBJ1-3; weak D call: TRBD1 (5 bases). Germline CDR1 and CDR2: MNHEY and SVGAGI. V dropped 8 bases and J dropped 3 bases, with 11 bases sitting between them. This CDR3 contains 13 residues. The CDR3 sequence: CASGPGLGNTIYF. CDR3 DNA sequence: TGTGCCAGCGGCCCGGGACTTGGAAACACCATATATTTT.

The chain employs TRBV30 and TRBJ2-3, with TRBD2 as a possible D gene (5 bases). Trimming cost V 0 bases and J 6 bases, with 16 bases left between them. Looked up from germline, CDR1 is GTSNPN and CDR2 is SVGIG (reference sequence). This CDR3 region has 15 residues. In DNA form, the CDR3 reads TGTGCCTGGAGTGTCGGCCTGATACTAGGGGATACGCAGTATTTT. Translated, it gives CAWSVGLILGDTQYF.

In the case of this clone: The germline gene is not matched at one end of the junction; a read error may be the cause. The chain is built from TRBV7-9 and TRBJ1-2; TRBD1 agrees at 7 bases. The CDR3 runs to 14 residues. CDR1 is SEHNR and CDR2 is FQNEAQ in the germline V gene (reference sequence). The CDR3: CSSSPGQANYGYTF. In DNA form, the CDR3 reads TGTTCCAGCAGCCCAGGACAGGCTAACTATGGCTACACCTTC.

The CDR3 DNA reads TGTGCCAGCAGTGCAAAGGGGGACAGGGTGTACAATGAGCAGTTCTTC. This translates into CASSAKGDRVYNEQFF. This chain connects TRBV6-1 to TRBJ2-1; TRBD1 aligns across 9 bases. Per germline, CDR1 MNHNS and CDR2 SASEGT. This CDR3 spans 16 amino acids. Trimming removed 4 bases from V and 4 bases from J; junction bases left unmatched: 8.

Comments on this clone: At one end, the junction sequence differs from germline, possibly due to a read error. The chain recombines TRBV7-9 with TRBJ1-2, with a weak D call TRBD1 (5 bases). Per germline, CDR1 SEHNR and CDR2 FQNEAQ (reference sequence). The CDR3 covers 16 residues. The CDR3 loop reads CSSSLERTEGLYGYTF. CDR3 sequence (DNA): TGTTCCAGCAGCTTAGAGAGGACCGAGGGACTCTATGGCTACACCTTC.

The chain links TRBV27 to TRBJ1-2; 9 bases are a match to TRBD1. From germline, CDR1 is MNHEY and CDR2 SMNVEV (reference sequence). The CDR3 is made up of 15 amino acids. V lost 4 bases, J lost 5 bases, and 8 bases stayed unmatched. The CDR3 DNA sequence: TGTGCCAGCAGTTCCACAGGGGGCTCACGGTATGGCTACACCTTC. It specifies CASSSTGGSRYGYTF.

The chain is built from TRBV11-1 and TRBJ2-1; 9 bases are shared with TRBD1. Germline lookup yields CDR1 SGHAT and CDR2 FQDESV (reference sequence). CDR3 length: 15 residues. The trim removed 5 bases at V and 5 bases at J, leaving 7 bases unmatched. The CDR3 DNA follows: TGTGCCAGCAGCGCCGGGACAGGGATCAACAATGAGCAGTTCTTC. It codes for CASSAGTGINNEQFF.

The V call is TRBV20-1, the J call TRBJ2-1, with D unresolved. Germline CDR1 reads DFQATT; CDR2 reads SNEGSKA (reference sequence). The CDR3 has 11 residues. The V end lost 7 bases, the J end lost 2 bases, and 6 bases lay between the germline ends. CDR3 sequence reads: CSVAAYNEQFF. The CDR3 DNA reads as TGCAGTGTGGCAGCCTACAATGAGCAGTTCTTC.

The gene calls are TRBV11-2 and TRBJ1-3, with unresolved D. From germline, CDR1 is SGHAT and CDR2 FQNNGV. The CDR3 sequence is 16 residues long. V dropped 5 bases and J dropped 0 bases, with 14 bases sitting between them. The CDR3 coding sequence is TGTGCCAGCAGCCAGACGGGAGCCGACTCTGGAAACACCATATATTTT. This sequence encodes CASSQTGADSGNTIYF. The complete variable domain, with remaining parts taken from reference TRBV11-2 and TRBJ1-3, reads EAGVAQSPRYKIIEKRQSVAFWCNPISGHATLYWYQQILGQGPKLLIQFQNNGVVDDSQLPKDRFSAERLKGVDSTLKIQPAKLEDSAVYLCASSQTGADSGNTIYFGEGSWLTVV.

V gene TRBV6-6 combines with J gene TRBJ2-1, with 7 positions matching TRBD2. CDR1 and CDR2 from the germline V gene are MNHNY and SVGAGI (reference sequence). There are 14 residues in the CDR3. The trim removed 7 bases at V and 12 bases at J, leaving 15 bases unmatched. The CDR3 loop is CASNRAAGAPRQFF. CDR3 DNA: TGTGCCAGCAACCGCGCCGCGGGAGCCCCCCGGCAGTTCTTC.